The 12 T cell receptor beta chains listed next were all sequenced from one sample in a study of cytomegalovirus exposure and HLA in healthy donors. The PCR used 60 Vbeta and 13 Jbeta primers. Using immunoSEQ multiplex PCR, the repertoire was profiled, and TCRdb retains in-frame clones only, with some absent. Of around 200,000 clones in the sample, around 85% were seen once. Sample: PBMCs. The source of these receptors is a girl aged 2-10 years in good health and CMV-seronegative.

This chain joins TRBV19 and TRBJ2-2, with 7 bases matching TRBD1. Unmatched junction bases numbered 9, after V lost 7 bases and J lost 7 bases. CDR1 and CDR2 from the germline V gene are LNHDA and SQIVND (reference sequence). The CDR3 covers 14 residues. The CDR3 nucleotides are TGTGCCAGTAAAGCAGGGGGAATGGGCGGGGAGCTGTTTTTT. Amino acid sequence: CASKAGGMGGELFF.

This sequence joins TRBV19 and TRBJ1-1; tentative D call: TRBD1 (6 bases). This CDR3 has 16 residues. Trimming removed 5 bases at V and 4 bases at J, with 20 bases between. Per the germline V gene, CDR1 is LNHDA and CDR2 is SQIVND (reference sequence). Here the CDR3 DNA reads TGTGCCAGTAGTCCACACGGGGGGCCCCCTATCACTGAAGCTTTCTTT. This codes for CASSPHGGPPITEAFF.

In DNA form, the CDR3 reads TGTGCCAGCAGCCGAATGACAGGTCCGGGCGGCGAGCAGTACTTC. It yields the protein CASSRMTGPGGEQYF. The rearrangement joins TRBV7-6 to TRBJ2-7; D is perhaps TRBD1 (6 bases). This CDR3 comprises 15 residues. Trimming stripped 5 bases from V and 6 bases from J, with 20 bases between. CDR1 is SGHVS, CDR2 FNYEAQ, per germline.

This chain links TRBV30 with TRBJ2-7; 7 bases match TRBD2. CDR3 length equals 13 residues. With 8 bases clipped from V and 1 base from J, the junction kept 8 bases outside the gene matches. CDR1 and CDR2 from the germline V gene are GTSNPN and SVGIG (reference sequence). The CDR3 region is CAGGREGSYEQYF. CDR3 bases: TGTGCCGGAGGGAGGGAGGGATCCTACGAGCAGTACTTC. Full variable domain (outside the CDR3, taken from reference TRBV30 and TRBJ2-7): SQTIHQWPATLVQPVGSPLSLECTVEGTSNPNLYWYRQAAGRGLQLLFYSVGIGQISSEVPQNLSASRPQDRQFILSSKKLLLSDSGFYLCAGGREGSYEQYFGPGTRLTVT.

The genes are TRBV27 and TRBJ2-7; the match to TRBD2 covers 11 bases. Germline assignment: CDR1 MNHEY and CDR2 SMNVEV (reference sequence). The ends lost 6 bases at V and 2 bases at J; junction bases unmatched: 15. The CDR3 is 18 residues long. The CDR3 reads CASSESRATSGGPYEQYF. As DNA, the CDR3 is TGTGCCAGCAGCGAGTCCAGGGCAACTAGCGGGGGTCCCTACGAGCAGTACTTC.

This chain joins TRBV7-8 and TRBJ2-7, with a tentative D call TRBD1 (6 bases). V was shortened by 5 bases and J by 2 bases, with 31 bases between the two germline ends. This CDR3 region has 20 residues. Germline CDR1 SGHVS, CDR2 FQNEAQ. The CDR3 region has the DNA TGTGCCAGCAGCCCGAGGAGACAGGAAATTGAGGCCCCTCGGACCTACGAGCAGTACTTC. Its protein is CASSPRRQEIEAPRTYEQYF.

The J gene is TRBJ1-5, the V gene TRBV19; D is uncertain. V was pared by 4 bases and J by 6 bases, with 19 bases between. The CDR3 has 16 amino acids. Germline V gene data show CDR1 as LNHDA and CDR2 as SQIVND (reference sequence). In DNA, the CDR3 is TGTGCCAGTAGTACTCATCCCGGGGTCCGGGGTCAGCCCCAGCATTTT. This encodes CASSTHPGVRGQPQHF.

This chain links TRBV30 with TRBJ2-2; tentatively, D is TRBD1 (7 bases). The CDR3 has 17 residues. V was shortened by 1 base and J by 5 bases, with 20 bases between the two germline ends. Germline assignment: CDR1 GTSNPN and CDR2 SVGIG (reference sequence). CDR3 region: CAWSDRRGLVRTGELFF. The DNA of the CDR3 is TGTGCCTGGAGTGACAGGAGGGGGCTAGTAAGGACCGGGGAGCTGTTTTTT.

V gene TRBV11-2 combines with J gene TRBJ1-1, with 8 bases matching TRBD1. Germline V gives CDR1 SGHAT, CDR2 FQNNGV. The J segment lost 1 base and the V segment lost 5 bases, leaving 9 bases of the junction unmatched. This CDR3 has 16 residues. The CDR3 sequence is CASSVTFGQGNTEAFF. The DNA of the CDR3 is TGTGCCAGCAGCGTAACTTTCGGACAGGGGAACACTGAAGCTTTCTTT. Complete variable domain (other parts from reference TRBV11-2 and TRBJ1-1): EAGVAQSPRYKIIEKRQSVAFWCNPISGHATLYWYQQILGQGPKLLIQFQNNGVVDDSQLPKDRFSAERLKGVDSTLKIQPAKLEDSAVYLCASSVTFGQGNTEAFFGQGTRLTVV.

The CDR3 bases are TGTGCCAGCAGTTACTCCACTCCAGGATCGGGACAGCCTCAGTACTTC. It translates to CASSYSTPGSGQPQYF. The chain recombines TRBV6-6 with TRBJ2-4; 7 nucleotides agree with TRBD1. CDR3 size: 16 residues. J was trimmed by 12 bases and V by 0 bases; bases with no gene match: 14. From germline, CDR1 is MNHNY and CDR2 SVGAGI (reference sequence).

Concerning this clone itself: Other DNA variants within this sample encode the same CDR3. The gene calls are TRBV18 and TRBJ2-7, with D perhaps matching TRBD1 (5 bases). Trimming pared 6 bases from V and 3 bases from J, leaving 12 bases between. Germline values: CDR1 KGHSH, CDR2 LQKENI. The CDR3 covers 13 residues. DNA for the CDR3: TGTGCCAGCTCCCCAGGGCCTGACTACGAGCAGTACTTC. The encoded protein is CASSPGPDYEQYF.

This clone turned up a few times. V usage is TRBV4-1 and J usage is TRBJ1-5; the match to TRBD1 covers 12 bases. From germline, CDR1 is MGHRA and CDR2 YSYEKL. V lost 4 bases to trimming and J lost 7 bases; unmatched junction nucleotides: 5. This CDR3 has 15 residues. The CDR3, as DNA: TGCGCCAGCAGCCCGGGACAGGGGGCTCGGCAGCCCCAGCATTTT. Its translation: CASSPGQGARQPQHF.